A single sample is the source of the 13 T cell receptor beta chains below, sequenced in a study of T cell clonality in common variable immunodeficiency. Only in-frame clones appear in the TCRdb table, and some are missing; sequencing was by immunoSEQ multiplex PCR. The sample presents approximately 60,000 clones, none singletons. The sequencing sample was made of peripheral blood mononuclear cells. The receptors were sampled from a person between 18 and 75 years old in good health.

There are many counts of this clone. The read ends 3 residues early relative to the CDR3; the germline J gene fills the gap. This chain connects TRBV30 to TRBJ1-3; D is perhaps TRBD1 (6 bases). V was trimmed by 5 bases and J by 5 bases, leaving 19 bases between them. The CDR3 extends over 15 amino acids. CDR1 and CDR2 from the germline V gene are GTSNPN and SVGIG (reference sequence). CDR3 amino acids: CAWDGRTVRRNTIYF. The sequenced part of the CDR3 DNA is TGTGCCTGGGATGGACGGACAGTAAGGCGAAACACC.

This clone was observed at least ten times. The DNA ends 3 residues before the CDR3 does, and the rest of the CDR3 is filled in from the germline J gene. The gene calls are TRBV2 and TRBJ2-7; D is possibly TRBD2 (6 bases). Germline CDR1 reads SNHLY; CDR2 reads FYNNEI. Trimming took 2 bases from V and 4 from J, leaving 21 bases between them. The length of the CDR3 is 17 residues. The CDR3 sequence: CASSEWSLSGTGYEQYF. CDR3 DNA, as far as it was read: TGTGCCAGCAGTGAATGGTCCCTTAGCGGAACCGGTTACGAG.

This clone was observed many times. CDR3 DNA, as far as it was read: TGCAGTGCTAGACCTAGCGGGAGGCTCACAGATACG. Its protein is CSARPSGRLTDT. The entire CDR3 protein is CSARPSGRLTDTQYF. This chain joins TRBV20-1 and TRBJ2-3; 11 positions agree with TRBD2. The sequenced fragment ends 3 residues before the CDR3 boundary, so the rest is inferred from the germline J gene. V shed 2 bases and J 2 bases; nucleotides not matched to a gene: 3. Germline CDR1 reads DFQATT; CDR2 reads SNEGSKA (reference sequence). There are 15 residues in the CDR3.

This clone was observed many times. The read ends 3 residues shy of where the CDR3 ends; the end is completed using the germline J gene. The chain uses TRBV2 and TRBJ2-3, with TRBD1 matching over 8 bases. From germline, CDR1 is SNHLY and CDR2 FYNNEI. The V gene end was trimmed by 4 bases and the J gene end by 3 bases; junction bases not matched to a gene: 3. The CDR3 totals 14 residues. The part of the CDR3 DNA that was read is TGTGCCAGCAGTGCGGACAGGGCGACAGATACG. Its protein is CASSADRATDT. In full, the CDR3 is CASSADRATDTQYF.

Turning to this clone: The read terminates 3 residues ahead of where the CDR3 ends, so the germline J gene completes it. This sequence joins TRBV5-1 and TRBJ1-2; D possibly corresponds to TRBD1 (6 bases). With 0 bases removed from V and 6 bases from J, the gap between germline ends came to 9 bases. The CDR3 is made up of 13 amino acids. Germline V gene lookup returns CDR1 SGHRS and CDR2 YFSETQ. CDR3 bases read: TGCGCCAGCAGCTTGGGCAACAGGGATGGC. Encoded protein: CASSLGNRDG. The whole CDR3 sequence is CASSLGNRDGYTF. The full variable domain, with the rest looked up from reference TRBV5-1 and TRBJ1-2, is KAGVTQTPRYLIKTRGQQVTLSCSPISGHRSVSWYQQTPGQGLQFLFEYFSETQRNKGNFPGRFSGRQFSNSRSEMNVSTLELGDSALYLCASSLGNRDGYTFGSGTRLTVV.

This clone was counted many times. The observed sequence ends 3 residues before the CDR3 terminus, with the missing tail filled in from the germline J gene. The chain combines TRBV6-2 or TRBV6-3 with TRBJ2-3, with 11 nucleotides matching TRBD2. J was trimmed by 1 base and V by 2 bases; bases with no gene match: 5. The CDR3 contains 17 residues. Per germline, CDR1 MNHEY and CDR2 SVGEGT. CDR3 residues: CASSYGGTSGRTDTQYF. The part of the CDR3 DNA that was read is TGTGCCAGCAGTTACGGGGGGACTAGCGGCCGCACAGATACG.

About this clone: With the read ending 3 residues before the CDR3 end, the germline J gene is used to fill in that end. The chain is built from TRBV7-9 and TRBJ2-2; D unresolved. CDR1 is SEHNR and CDR2 is FQNEAQ in the germline V gene (reference sequence). CDR3 length: 12 residues. The CDR3 loop reads CASSSWAVELFF. CDR3 DNA (partial): TGTGCCAGCAGCTCCTGGGCCGTTGAG.

This clone occurred a few times. The read ends 3 residues before the CDR3 terminus; that terminus is restored from the germline J gene. V and J are TRBV20-1 and TRBJ2-1; 13 bases are shared with TRBD2. CDR1 and CDR2 from the germline V gene are DFQATT and SNEGSKA (reference sequence). The V and J ends lost 2 bases and 8 bases, in that order; junction bases with no gene match: 9. The CDR3 extends over 16 amino acids. CDR3 residues: CSARSGLAGEVDEQFF. CDR3 DNA, as far as it was read: TGCAGTGCTAGATCCGGACTAGCGGGAGAGGTGGATGAG.

This clone has at least ten counts. The read ends 3 residues early relative to the CDR3; the germline J gene fills the gap. V is TRBV19 and J is TRBJ2-1; TRBD2 agrees at 14 bases. CDR3 size: 14 residues. The J segment lost 6 bases and the V segment lost 8 bases, leaving 3 bases of the junction unmatched. The germline V gene encodes CDR1 LNHDA and CDR2 SQIVND (reference sequence). The CDR3 loop is CASGLAGGPNEQFF. The CDR3 DNA, read in part, is TGTGCCAGTGGACTAGCGGGAGGACCCAATGAG.

This clone was counted many times. The sequenced fragment ends 3 residues before the CDR3 boundary, so the rest is inferred from the germline J gene. The J gene is TRBJ2-1, the V gene TRBV19, with TRBD1 matching over 7 bases. After removal of 3 bases from V and 4 bases from J, the junction contained 18 bases not matched to a gene. This CDR3 has 19 residues. Germline V gives CDR1 LNHDA, CDR2 SQIVND (reference sequence). The DNA read from the CDR3 is TGTGCCAGTAGTATGACAGGGAGATTGGCTTGGGGACCGTACAATGAG. It translates to CASSMTGRLAWGPYNE. The CDR3 reads in full as CASSMTGRLAWGPYNEQFF.

This clone was recorded at least ten times. The CDR3 end lies 3 residues beyond the end of the read and is filled in from the germline J gene. The J gene is TRBJ2-1, the V gene TRBV6-1; D call uncertain. There are 16 residues in the CDR3. CDR1 MNHNS and CDR2 SASEGT come from the germline V gene. Trimming took 2 bases from V and 6 from J, leaving 17 bases between them. CDR3 DNA, as far as it was read: TGTGCCAGCAGTGAACGTTCGGTAGGGCTCACCAATGAG. Translation: CASSERSVGLTNE. The full CDR3 protein reads CASSERSVGLTNEQFF.

This clone showed up many times. The read terminates 3 residues before the CDR3 end, so the remaining end is supplied by the germline J gene. The chain uses TRBV5-4 and TRBJ2-5; TRBD2 aligns across 11 bases. This CDR3 spans 16 amino acids. Germline CDR1 is SGHNT and CDR2 is YYREEE (reference sequence). V lost 0 bases and J lost 5; bases outside the gene matches: 6. The CDR3 sequence is CASSLALAGGQETQYF. CDR3 bases read: TGTGCCAGCAGCTTGGCCTTAGCGGGAGGGCAGGAGACC.

In this sample, this clone turned up many times. The read falls 3 residues short of the CDR3 end, and the missing part is taken from the germline J gene. The rearrangement links TRBV4-1 to TRBJ1-1; 8 bases align to TRBD1. V gave up 1 base and J gave up 5 bases; unmatched junction bases: 9. From germline, CDR1 is MGHRA and CDR2 YSYEKL. CDR3 length: 16 residues. The CDR3 bases that were read are TGCGCCAGCAGCCAAGCCCGAACACAGGGGGTTACTGAA. It codes for CASSQARTQGVTE. Given in full, the CDR3 is CASSQARTQGVTEAFF.